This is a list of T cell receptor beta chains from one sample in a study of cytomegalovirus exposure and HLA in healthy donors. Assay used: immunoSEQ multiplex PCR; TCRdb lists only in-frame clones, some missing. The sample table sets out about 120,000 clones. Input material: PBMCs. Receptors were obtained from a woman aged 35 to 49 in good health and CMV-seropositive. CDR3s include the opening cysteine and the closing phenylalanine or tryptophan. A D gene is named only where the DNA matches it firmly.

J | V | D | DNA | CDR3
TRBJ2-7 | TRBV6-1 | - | TGTGCCAGCAGTGAAATTCAGGGGACCTACGAGCAGTACTTC | CASSEIQGTYEQYF
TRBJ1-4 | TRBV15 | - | TGTGCCACCGGAGCGGAAGATGAAAAACTGTTTTTT | CATGAEDEKLFF
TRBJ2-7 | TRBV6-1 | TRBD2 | TGTGCCAGCAGTGAACCTAGCGGGAGGGCGGTCGAGCAGTACTTC | CASSEPSGRAVEQYF
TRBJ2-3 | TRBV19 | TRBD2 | TGTGCCAGTACCAAGGATCGGACTAGCGGGAGCCTCGGGGGAGATACGCAGTATTTT | CASTKDRTSGSLGGDTQYF
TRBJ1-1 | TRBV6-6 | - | TGTGCCAGCGGGGCCCCGACCTTT | CASGAPTF
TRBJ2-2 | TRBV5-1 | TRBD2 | TGCGCCAGCAGCTTGTCTAGCGGGGCCTACACCGGGGAGCTGTTTTTT | CASSLSSGAYTGELFF
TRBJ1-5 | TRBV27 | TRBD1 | TGTGCCAGCAGGTTAAACCCCCTTTTTAGGGACAGGGAATTCAATCAGCCCCAGCATTTT | CASRLNPLFRDREFNQPQHF
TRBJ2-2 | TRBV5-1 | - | TGCGCCAGCAGCTCCTCAGGGGCGGCGAACACCGGGGAGCTGTTTTTT | CASSSSGAANTGELFF
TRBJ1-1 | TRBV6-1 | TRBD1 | TGTGCCAGCAGTAGGGACAGGGGCACTGAAGCTTTCTTT | CASSRDRGTEAFF
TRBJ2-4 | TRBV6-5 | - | TGTGCCAGCCGCCCGGGCAGGGGCGGGAACATTCAGTACTTC | CASRPGRGGNIQYF
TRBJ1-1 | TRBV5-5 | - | TGTGCCAGCAGCCCCCAGGGCTTGAACACTGAAGCTTTCTTT | CASSPQGLNTEAFF
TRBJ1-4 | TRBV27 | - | TGTGCCAGCAGTTTTTCGGCAGGGGTTAATGAAAAACTGTTTTTT | CASSFSAGVNEKLFF
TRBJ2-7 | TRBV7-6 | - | TGTGCCAGCAGCTCACCGGGTGGAGGGCTGGACGAGCAGTACTTC | CASSSPGGGLDEQYF
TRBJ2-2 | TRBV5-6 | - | TGTGCCAGCAGCTTGGGACAGATCAGGGAGCTGTTTTTT | CASSLGQIRELFF
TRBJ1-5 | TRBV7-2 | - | TGTGCCAGCAGCTTAGAGGTCGGGTTAAGAGCGTCGCCCCAGCATTTT | CASSLEVGLRASPQHF
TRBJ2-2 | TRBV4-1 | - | TGCGCCAGCAGCCAAGATTCAGGGGGGCACACCGGGGAGCTGTTTTTT | CASSQDSGGHTGELFF
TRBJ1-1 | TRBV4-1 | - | TGCGCCAGCAGCCAAGCGTCAGGCCCTATGAACACTGAAGCTTTCTTT | CASSQASGPMNTEAFF
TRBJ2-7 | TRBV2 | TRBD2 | TGTGCCAGCAGGGCGGGGGACCCTTCCTACGAGCAGTACTTC | CASRAGDPSYEQYF
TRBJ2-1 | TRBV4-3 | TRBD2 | TGCGCCAGCAGCCAAGGCCCAGCGGGAGGGCAAAATGAGCAGTTCTTC | CASSQGPAGGQNEQFF
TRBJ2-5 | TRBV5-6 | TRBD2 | TGTGCCAGCAGCTTGGCCGGCAGGGAGGGAGAGACCCAGTACTTC | CASSLAGREGETQYF
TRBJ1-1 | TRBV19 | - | TGTGCCAGTACGATGGGGGGGTTGATCACTGAAGCTTTCTTT | CASTMGGLITEAFF
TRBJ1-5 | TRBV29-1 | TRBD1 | TGCAGCGCAGGGGGCCCCAATCAGCCCCAGCATTTT | CSAGGPNQPQHF
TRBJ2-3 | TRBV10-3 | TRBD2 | TGTGCCATCAGTGAGTCGAGACTAGCGGGAGACGATACGCAGTATTTT | CAISESRLAGDDTQYF
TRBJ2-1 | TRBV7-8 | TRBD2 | TGTGCCAGCAGCTTAGGGGGACTATATCTTGTGGATGAGCAGTTCTTC | CASSLGGLYLVDEQFF
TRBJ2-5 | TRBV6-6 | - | TGTGCCAGCACTTTGAACAGGGAGATCGGGCAGTACTTC | CASTLNREIGQYF
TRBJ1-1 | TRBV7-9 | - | TGTGCCAGCAGCTTTACGGGGTTGAACACTGAAGCTTTCTTT | CASSFTGLNTEAFF